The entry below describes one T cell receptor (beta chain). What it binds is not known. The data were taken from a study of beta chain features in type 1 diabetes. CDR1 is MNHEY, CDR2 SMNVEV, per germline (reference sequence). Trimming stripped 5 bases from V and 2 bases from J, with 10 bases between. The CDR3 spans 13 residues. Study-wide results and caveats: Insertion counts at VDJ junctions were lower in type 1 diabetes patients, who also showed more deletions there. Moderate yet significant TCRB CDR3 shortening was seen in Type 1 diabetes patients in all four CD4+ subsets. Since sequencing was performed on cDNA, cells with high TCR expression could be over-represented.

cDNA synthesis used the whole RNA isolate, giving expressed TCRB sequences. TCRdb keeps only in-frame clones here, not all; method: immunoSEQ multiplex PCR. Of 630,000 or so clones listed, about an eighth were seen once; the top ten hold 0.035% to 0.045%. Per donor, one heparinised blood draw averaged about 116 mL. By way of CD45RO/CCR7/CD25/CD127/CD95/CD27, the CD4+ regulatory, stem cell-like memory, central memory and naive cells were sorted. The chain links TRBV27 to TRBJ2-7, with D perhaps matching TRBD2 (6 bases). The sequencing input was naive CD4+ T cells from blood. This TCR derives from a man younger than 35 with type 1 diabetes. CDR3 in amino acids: CASSVGTAYEQYF. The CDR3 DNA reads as TGTGCCAGCAGTGTAGGGACTGCCTACGAGCAGTACTTC.